The rows below give T cell receptor beta chains drawn from one sample of a study of beta chain features in type 1 diabetes. Sequencing was performed with immunoSEQ multiplex PCR; in TCRdb, only in-frame clones are kept and a portion is missing. The profile shows roughly 170,000 clones, approximately 13% of them singletons. Sequenced input: central memory CD4+ T cells from blood. The receptors shown here come from a woman aged 18-29 years in good health. Both conserved end residues are trimmed from each CDR3. Not every row has a clone size; where given, it reads once, few, many or a size class.

v_call: TRBV15; clone_size: few; j_call: TRBJ2-3; cdr3_aa: ATKLAGAVDTQY
v_call: TRBV7-2; clone_size: few; j_call: TRBJ2-1; cdr3_aa: ASSRRASGTYNEQF
v_call: TRBV6-1; clone_size: few; j_call: TRBJ1-2; cdr3_aa: ASTVPDRGKGYT
v_call: TRBV7-8; clone_size: .; j_call: TRBJ2-3; cdr3_aa: ASSSGTSGRGTQY
v_call: TRBV6-5; clone_size: once; j_call: TRBJ2-4; cdr3_aa: ASSLQGAKNIQY
v_call: TRBV2; clone_size: .; j_call: TRBJ2-3; cdr3_aa: ASRLQGANTDTQY
v_call: TRBV5-1; clone_size: few; j_call: TRBJ2-3; cdr3_aa: ASSPGEDTQY
v_call: TRBV6-1; clone_size: .; j_call: TRBJ2-1; cdr3_aa: ASSEALRRAGDNEQF
v_call: TRBV11-2; clone_size: many; j_call: TRBJ2-2; cdr3_aa: ASSLRTSGELF
v_call: TRBV11-2; clone_size: few; j_call: TRBJ1-1; cdr3_aa: ASSGQGAGGEAF
v_call: TRBV2; clone_size: .; j_call: TRBJ2-3; cdr3_aa: ASSSPLRQY
v_call: TRBV29-1; clone_size: .; j_call: TRBJ2-1; cdr3_aa: SAQGLAGGGSYNEQF
v_call: TRBV30; clone_size: .; j_call: TRBJ2-7; cdr3_aa: AWVRQGSSYEQY
v_call: TRBV7-9; clone_size: few; j_call: TRBJ1-2; cdr3_aa: ASSLGQGRGYT
v_call: TRBV5-1; clone_size: .; j_call: TRBJ1-1; cdr3_aa: ASREQDTHTEAF
v_call: TRBV28; clone_size: few; j_call: TRBJ2-7; cdr3_aa: ASSPPSGRRSEQY
v_call: TRBV5-1; clone_size: few; j_call: TRBJ2-1; cdr3_aa: ASSLSLGANEQF
v_call: TRBV7-2; clone_size: .; j_call: TRBJ2-3; cdr3_aa: ASSLRWLASSTDTQY
v_call: TRBV11-1; clone_size: .; j_call: TRBJ1-4; cdr3_aa: ASSQGQGSEKLF
v_call: TRBV2; clone_size: .; j_call: TRBJ1-2; cdr3_aa: ASSETGYGYT
v_call: TRBV4-3; clone_size: .; j_call: TRBJ2-1; cdr3_aa: ASSQELAGGPREQF
v_call: TRBV2; clone_size: few; j_call: TRBJ2-3; cdr3_aa: ASSAAFDRLTDTQY
v_call: TRBV7-9; clone_size: few; j_call: TRBJ2-4; cdr3_aa: ASSFIGGRDRNIQY
v_call: TRBV15; clone_size: .; j_call: TRBJ1-3; cdr3_aa: ATSRGRGSGNTIY
v_call: TRBV18; clone_size: .; j_call: TRBJ1-3; cdr3_aa: ASSLDRGSGNTIY
v_call: TRBV19; clone_size: .; j_call: TRBJ2-7; cdr3_aa: ASSTQFTYEQY
v_call: TRBV9; clone_size: .; j_call: TRBJ2-7; cdr3_aa: ASSARGQYYEQY
v_call: TRBV7-2; clone_size: .; j_call: TRBJ2-7; cdr3_aa: ASSLMLEGVYEQY
v_call: TRBV30; clone_size: few; j_call: TRBJ1-3; cdr3_aa: AWSLSSSLSGNTIY
v_call: TRBV5-6; clone_size: few; j_call: TRBJ2-1; cdr3_aa: ASSPPDRGHEQF
v_call: TRBV5-1; clone_size: few; j_call: TRBJ2-1; cdr3_aa: ASSPGLASSEQF
v_call: TRBV25-1; clone_size: few; j_call: TRBJ2-3; cdr3_aa: ASSVQLAADTQY
v_call: TRBV7-9; clone_size: .; j_call: TRBJ2-7; cdr3_aa: ASSLAAGASYEQY
v_call: TRBV7-2; clone_size: few; j_call: TRBJ2-3; cdr3_aa: ASSLIGQGTYTQY
v_call: TRBV18; clone_size: .; j_call: TRBJ2-5; cdr3_aa: ASSPPAAQETQY
v_call: TRBV10-3; clone_size: few; j_call: TRBJ2-1; cdr3_aa: AISVGSTKAYNEQF
v_call: TRBV7-9; clone_size: few; j_call: TRBJ2-3; cdr3_aa: ASSSGLADDTDTQY
v_call: TRBV4-2; clone_size: .; j_call: TRBJ2-7; cdr3_aa: ASSQLNYEQY
v_call: TRBV30; clone_size: .; j_call: TRBJ2-5; cdr3_aa: AWSSGLAGRFGETQY